Detailed here is one T cell receptor (beta chain). Its antigen is unidentified. These data are taken from a study of T-cell memory formation after mild COVID-19. Whole-study results and caveats: What remained unconfirmed was the SARS-CoV-2 specificity of second-wave clones peaking on day 37.

TCRdb re-called the 5' RACE reads with MiXCR, one entry per CDR3 protein. The table includes some 600,000 distinct CDR3 sequences, around 15% detected once. V shed 2 bases and J shed 7 bases, with 13 bases lying between them. Germline-derived CDR1 and CDR2 are SGHNT and YYREEE (reference sequence). The length of the CDR3 is 13 residues. Sample: PBMCs or a T cell subset sorted from them (not recorded which). The chain has TRBV5-4 and TRBJ2-7; D assignment may be TRBD1 or TRBD2 (6 bases each). The receptor's source is an adult woman who had mild COVID-19 (a few samples of this study predate the infection). Cell type and time point are not known. The CDR3 DNA reads TGTGCCAGCAGCTTCGGGGGCTCGGGAGAGCAGTACGTC. This gives the protein CASSFGGSGEQYV.